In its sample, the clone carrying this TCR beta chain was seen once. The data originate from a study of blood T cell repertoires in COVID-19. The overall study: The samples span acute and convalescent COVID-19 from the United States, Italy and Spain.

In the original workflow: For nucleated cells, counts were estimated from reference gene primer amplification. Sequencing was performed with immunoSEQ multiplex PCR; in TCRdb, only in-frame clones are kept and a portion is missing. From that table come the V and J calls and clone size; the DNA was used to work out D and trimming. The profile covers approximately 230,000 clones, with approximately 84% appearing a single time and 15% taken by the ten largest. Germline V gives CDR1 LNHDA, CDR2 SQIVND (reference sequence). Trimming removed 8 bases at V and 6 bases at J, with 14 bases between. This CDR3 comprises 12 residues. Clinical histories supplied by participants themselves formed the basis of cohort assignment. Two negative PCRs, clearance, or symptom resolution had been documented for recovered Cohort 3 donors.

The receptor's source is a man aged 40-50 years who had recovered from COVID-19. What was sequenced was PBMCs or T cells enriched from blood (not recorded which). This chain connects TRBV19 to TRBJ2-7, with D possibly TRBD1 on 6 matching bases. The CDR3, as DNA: TGTGCCAGTCCGGGACAACTACTCGAGCAGTACTTC. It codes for CASPGQLLEQYF.